This passage covers 22 T cell receptor beta chains from one sample sequenced in a study of patients and donors after allogeneic stem cell transplantation. TCRdb processed the RT-PCR reads anew with MiXCR; each CDR3 protein has one entry. The sample lists around 82,000 distinct CDR3 sequences, roughly 5.1% seen once, with less than 3% in the top ten. The sequenced material came from blood, either unsorted or a sorted T cell fraction (not recorded which). All receptors come from a human donor who was either an allogeneic HSCT recipient or a stem cell or donor lymphocyte infusion donor (not recorded which). It is not recorded whose cells these are; they may come from a transplant donor.

This clonotype was observed at least ten times. The chain couples TRBV12-3 or TRBV12-4 to TRBJ2-5; D gene ambiguous. The CDR3 runs to 13 residues. Deletions cut 3 bases from V and 2 bases from J, with 7 bases between. The chain's CDR3 is CASSFVPQETQYF. For the CDR3, the DNA is TGTGCCAGCAGTTTTGTTCCGCAAGAGACCCAGTACTTC.

There are many counts of this clonotype. J is TRBJ2-2 and V is TRBV5-5, with 10 nucleotides matching TRBD1. Germline assignment: CDR1 SGHKS and CDR2 YYEKEE (reference sequence). With 5 bases clipped from V and 6 bases from J, the junction kept 4 bases outside the gene matches. The CDR3 is made up of 14 amino acids. The DNA for the CDR3 is TGTGCCAGCAGTCGGACAGGGGGAGCCGGGGAGCTGTTTTTT. Residues: CASSRTGGAGELFF.

This clonotype occurred a few times. The V and J genes are TRBV5-1 and TRBJ1-4, with D maybe TRBD1 (5 bases). The CDR3 is 15 amino acids. Germline CDR1 and CDR2: SGHRS and YFSETQ. Trimming pared 0 bases from V and 6 bases from J, leaving 12 bases between. The CDR3 spells CASSLDGTRDEKLFF. DNA for the CDR3: TGCGCCAGCAGCTTGGATGGGACTCGGGATGAAAAACTGTTTTTT.

This clonotype was observed at least ten times. This chain connects TRBV28 to TRBJ2-1; D could derive from TRBD1 or TRBD2 (5 bases each). This CDR3 contains 15 residues. Trimming took off 7 bases at V and 8 bases at J, with 21 bases between the two ends. Looked up from germline, CDR1 is MDHEN and CDR2 is SYDVKM. CDR3 sequence (DNA): TGTGCCAGCACCCTGGGGCTAGCCGAGGGGTATGAGCAGTTCTTC. It specifies CASTLGLAEGYEQFF.

This clonotype was seen at least ten times. V usage is TRBV29-1 and J usage is TRBJ1-5; 8 bases are shared with TRBD1. V lost 4 bases and J lost 0; bases outside the gene matches: 8. Germline CDR1 SQVTM, CDR2 ANQGSEA. This CDR3 is 16 amino acids long. CDR3 nucleotide sequence: TGCAGCGTTGCTGGCGAGACAGGGGCTAGCAATCAGCCCCAGCATTTT. Translated: CSVAGETGASNQPQHF.

The chain recombines TRBV2 with TRBJ1-6; D may be TRBD1 (6 bases). The CDR3 length is 14 residues. V was cut by 7 bases and J by 3 bases, with 10 bases left in between. The germline V gene has CDR1 SNHLY and CDR2 FYNNEI. This chain's CDR3 is CASKDSYYNSPLHF. The CDR3 DNA sequence: TGTGCCAGCAAGGACAGCTACTATAATTCACCCCTCCACTTT. Based on the CDR3 plus reference TRBV2 and TRBJ1-6, the full variable domain is EPEVTQTPSHQVTQMGQEVILRCVPISNHLYFYWYRQILGQKVEFLVSFYNNEISEKSEIFDDQFSVERPDGSNFTLKIRSTKLEDSAMYFCASKDSYYNSPLHFGNGTRLTVT.

The table lists this clonotype with many counts. This chain joins TRBV6-1 and TRBJ2-7; 13 bases match TRBD2. The CDR3 consists of 17 residues. Per germline, CDR1 MNHNS and CDR2 SASEGT. V lost 5 bases to trimming and J lost 3 bases; unmatched junction nucleotides: 10. For the CDR3, the DNA is TGTGCCAGCAGTCGTACTAGCGGGGGGGCATTCGGCTACGAGCAGTACTTC. Translation: CASSRTSGGAFGYEQYF.

The sample holds many counts of this clonotype. The V gene is TRBV9, the J gene TRBJ2-1; TRBD2 matches 9 bases. Germline CDR1 reads SGDLS; CDR2 reads YYNGEE. With 5 bases clipped from V and 4 bases from J, the junction kept 10 bases outside the gene matches. This CDR3 has 16 residues. Here the CDR3 DNA reads TGTGCCAGCAGTCTTCCCCTAGCGGGACGTTACAATGAGCAGTTCTTC. It yields the protein CASSLPLAGRYNEQFF.

This clonotype was counted many times. The J gene is TRBJ1-1, the V gene TRBV20-1; weak D call: TRBD1 (6 bases). Trimming stripped 6 bases from V and 4 bases from J, with 18 bases between. Germline values: CDR1 DFQATT, CDR2 SNEGSKA (reference sequence). The CDR3 runs to 14 residues. CDR3 amino acids: CSAKGDTTITEAFF. For the CDR3, the DNA is TGCAGTGCCAAGGGGGACACGACGATCACTGAAGCTTTCTTT.

This clonotype has ten or more counts. The chain links TRBV10-3 to TRBJ1-1, with TRBD1 matching 8 bases. The CDR3 loop spans 13 amino acids. The germline V gene has CDR1 ENHRY and CDR2 SYGVKD. With 6 bases clipped from V and 3 bases from J, the junction kept 3 bases outside the gene matches. CDR3 bases: TGTGCCATCAGCCAGGGGGCGGACACTGAAGCTTTCTTT. This sequence encodes CAISQGADTEAFF.

In this sample, this clonotype turned up many times. The V gene is TRBV19, the J gene TRBJ2-7, with TRBD1 identical over 12 bases. V lost 9 bases to trimming and J lost 4 bases; unmatched junction nucleotides: 4. This CDR3 is 13 amino acids long. Germline V gene lookup returns CDR1 LNHDA and CDR2 SQIVND (reference sequence). The CDR3 here is CASAGQGAYEQYF. In DNA form, the CDR3 reads TGTGCCAGCGCGGGACAGGGGGCGTACGAGCAGTACTTC.

This clonotype appeared many times. J is TRBJ2-7 and V is TRBV5-1; 10 bases line up with TRBD1. With V trimmed by 2 bases and J by 0 bases, 5 bases remained unmatched. The length of the CDR3 is 16 residues. Germline V CDR1 and CDR2: SGHRS, YFSETQ. This chain's CDR3 is CASSLRGQGSSYEQYF. CDR3 coding DNA: TGCGCCAGCAGCTTAAGGGGACAGGGGAGCTCCTACGAGCAGTACTTC.

The J gene is TRBJ2-7, the V gene TRBV6-1; 7 positions agree with TRBD2. Trimming took 6 bases from V and 4 from J; bases not matched to a gene: 9. Germline CDR1 reads MNHNS; CDR2 reads SASEGT. CDR3 size: 14 residues. Written as DNA, the CDR3 is TGTGCCAGCAGGGCCCGGCGGGAGAATTACGAGCAGTACTTC. Residues: CASRARRENYEQYF.

This clonotype was seen a handful of times. The J gene is TRBJ2-7, the V gene TRBV7-6; 8 bases map to TRBD2. V shed 1 base and J 4 bases; nucleotides not matched to a gene: 9. The V gene's germline CDR1 is SGHVS and CDR2 FNYEAQ. CDR3 length equals 16 residues. For the CDR3, the DNA is TGTGCCAGCAGCTTAGGGGGAGTAGCGGGGACATACGAGCAGTACTTC. It is translated as CASSLGGVAGTYEQYF.

This clonotype was counted ten times or more. The rearrangement uses TRBV12-3 or TRBV12-4 and TRBJ2-1; weak D call: TRBD2 (6 bases). CDR3 length: 16 amino acids. Trimming took off 4 bases at V and 0 bases at J, with 13 bases between the two ends. Written as DNA, the CDR3 is TGTGCCAGCAGTTCTAGCGCCAGAAGCTCCTACAATGAGCAGTTCTTC. Translation: CASSSSARSSYNEQFF.

This clonotype was detected many times. The J gene is TRBJ2-3, the V gene TRBV3-1; the D gene is possibly TRBD2 (5 bases). This CDR3 spans 14 amino acids. CDR1 is LGHDT, CDR2 YNNKEL, per germline (reference sequence). The V and J ends lost 1 base and 4 bases respectively, with 9 bases between them. The DNA of the CDR3 is TGTGCCAGCAGCCAAGCCCCCGGGGCAGATACGCAGTATTTT. Translated, it gives CASSQAPGADTQYF.

This clonotype was counted ten times or more. The chain is built from TRBV20-1 and TRBJ1-5, with D perhaps TRBD1 (5 bases). Trimming left V 1 base short and J 4 bases short, with 26 bases between. The CDR3 consists of 19 residues. Germline V CDR1 and CDR2: DFQATT, SNEGSKA (reference sequence). The CDR3 nucleotides are TGCAGTGCTAGAGGGGGTTACGTAGTAGGGGTAGATCCAAATCAGCCCCAGCATTTT. Protein sequence: CSARGGYVVGVDPNQPQHF.

This clonotype was detected only a few times. The gene calls are TRBV7-2 and TRBJ2-2; 8 nucleotides align to TRBD2. The V gene's germline CDR1 is SGHTA and CDR2 FQGNSA. V dropped 1 base and J dropped 5; count of bases not matched to a gene: 3. This CDR3 contains 15 residues. The CDR3 loop reads CASSLGGRRTGELFF. Here the CDR3 DNA reads TGTGCCAGCAGCTTAGGCGGGAGGCGGACCGGGGAGCTGTTTTTT.

In its sample, this clonotype is medium-sized. The CDR3 protein is CASSFGGQAFTDTQYF. As DNA, the CDR3 is TGCGCCAGCAGCTTCGGGGGACAGGCTTTCACAGATACGCAGTATTTT. V is TRBV5-1 and J is TRBJ2-3; 8 nucleotides align to TRBD1. CDR3 size: 16 residues. Germline CDR1 reads SGHRS; CDR2 reads YFSETQ. The J segment lost 2 bases and the V segment lost 2 bases, leaving 7 bases of the junction unmatched.

This clonotype was seen ten or more times. The V and J genes are TRBV20-1 and TRBJ2-2; 13 nucleotides line up with TRBD2. The CDR3 consists of 15 residues. Trimming cost V 3 bases and J 7 bases; bases outside gene matches: 5. Germline V gene sequence: CDR1 DFQATT, CDR2 SNEGSKA (reference sequence). In DNA form, the CDR3 reads TGCAGTGCTAGTCCGACTAGCGGGAGGTTCGGGGAGCTGTTTTTT. Translated: CSASPTSGRFGELFF.

This clonotype was observed many times. This sequence joins TRBV7-9 and TRBJ1-2, with D possibly TRBD1 on 5 matching bases. CDR1 and CDR2 (germline): SEHNR, FQNEAQ (reference sequence). The CDR3 has 12 residues. Trimming shortened V by 7 bases and J by 7 bases, and 13 bases separated the two germline ends. The CDR3 sequence is CASTRGGVGYTF. The CDR3 DNA reads as TGTGCCAGCACCCGTGGAGGGGTTGGCTACACCTTC.

This clonotype showed up just a few times. V gene TRBV29-1 combines with J gene TRBJ1-1, with 7 bases fitting TRBD1. CDR1 and CDR2 from the germline V gene are SQVTM and ANQGSEA. This CDR3 has 13 residues. Trimming cost V 3 bases and J 0 bases; bases outside gene matches: 1. For the CDR3, the DNA is TGCAGCGTTGAGGGACAGTTGAACACTGAAGCTTTCTTT. It yields the protein CSVEGQLNTEAFF. The full variable domain, its missing parts supplied by reference TRBV29-1 and TRBJ1-1, is SAVISQKPSRDICQRGTSLTIQCQVDSQVTMMFWYRQQPGQSLTLIATANQGSEATYESGFVIDKFPISRPNLTFSTLTVSNMSPEDSSIYLCSVEGQLNTEAFFGQGTRLTVV.